A single T cell receptor beta chain is shown here with its context. These data belong to a study of T cells in tuberculosis. Across the study: Sequenced TCRs come from CD1B-GMM tetramer-binding T cells. Study-wide points: The stringent gate may have excluded weak CD1B-GMM tetramer binders.

Sorting used thawed, overnight-rested PBMC stained with anti-CD3, a viability dye and GMM-loaded CD1B tetramer. The lipid loaded on the CD1B tetramers was C32 glucose monomycolate from Rhodococcus equi. TCR-alpha and TCR-beta chains were sequenced unpaired. The repertoire was sequenced with immunoSEQ multiplex PCR; TCRdb's copy has only in-frame clones and lacks some. The profile covers 85,000 to 90,000 clones, with more than 75% appearing a single time and 1.5% to 2% taken by the ten largest. Trimming cost V 1 base and J 5 bases, with 10 bases left between them. Germline loops: CDR1 SGHTS, CDR2 YDEGEE. The CDR3 runs 14 residues.

Sequencing input: CD1b-GMM tetramer-negative cells sorted from PBMCs. The TCR sequence derives from an adult woman with latent tuberculosis. This chain joins TRBV5-8 and TRBJ1-5, with D maybe TRBD1 (5 bases). In DNA, the CDR3 is TGTGCCAGCAGCTTGTATAGGGGTCATCAGCCCCAGCATTTT. Its translation: CASSLYRGHQPQHF.